Each of the 12 T cell receptor beta chains below was sequenced from the same sample in a study of Ad26.COV2.S vaccination and SARS-CoV-2 variants. This table comes from immunoSEQ multiplex PCR, and its TCRdb copy is limited to in-frame clones, with some not included. The sample lists about 680,000 clones, roughly nine tenths seen once, with roughly 1.5% in the top ten. Treatment noted: around 19 received Ad26.COV2.S at low or high dose, single or two shots; five or six received placebo; per-sample allocation not given. The study sampled participants on day 63 after the first vaccine or placebo injection. This material consisted of peripheral blood, taken in a trial of Ad26.COV2.S vaccine versus placebo. The receptors were gathered from a person aged 18-65 years who received the Ad26.COV2.S COVID-19 vaccine or a placebo.

The chain has TRBV5-5 and TRBJ2-7, with TRBD2 matching 8 bases. Germline trimming cut 5 bases from V and 3 bases from J; bases unmatched to any gene: 4. Germline V lookup: CDR1 SGHKS, CDR2 YYEKEE (reference sequence). There are 13 residues in the CDR3. CDR3 loop: CASRSTSGYEQYF. The CDR3, as DNA: TGTGCCAGCAGATCCACTAGCGGCTACGAGCAGTACTTC.

The genes are TRBV18 and TRBJ1-1; D is unresolved. Trimming removed 3 bases at V and 2 bases at J, with 16 bases between. Per the germline V gene, CDR1 is KGHSH and CDR2 is LQKENI. This CDR3 has 16 amino acids. In nucleotides, the CDR3 is TGTGCCAGCTCACCCTTTACCCTCGGCGGAAACACTGAAGCTTTCTTT. It translates to CASSPFTLGGNTEAFF.

The chain recombines TRBV6-2 or TRBV6-3 with TRBJ2-1, with 10 positions matching TRBD2. CDR1 MNHEY and CDR2 SVGEGT come from the germline V gene. CDR3 length equals 15 residues. V gave up 4 bases and J gave up 2 bases; unmatched junction bases: 2. CDR3 in amino acids: CASSSSGRPYNEQFF. The CDR3, as DNA: TGTGCCAGCAGTTCTAGCGGGAGACCCTACAATGAGCAGTTCTTC.

The CDR3 DNA follows: TGTGCCAGCAGCGCTGTGGTCCAGAAGGGGACAGATACGCAGTATTTT. Its protein product is CASSAVVQKGTDTQYF. V and J are TRBV9 and TRBJ2-3, with D perhaps matching TRBD1 (5 bases). The CDR3 runs 16 residues. Germline V CDR1 and CDR2: SGDLS, YYNGEE. The V end was cut by 3 bases, the J end by 3 bases, with 17 bases between.

The chain has TRBV10-1 and TRBJ2-3, with a possible D match to TRBD2 (5 bases). The CDR3 runs to 13 residues. Germline V gives CDR1 WNHNN, CDR2 SYGVQD (reference sequence). Deletions cut 6 bases from V and 2 bases from J, with 9 bases between. CDR3 region: CASSAGITDTQYF. DNA of the CDR3: TGCGCCAGCAGCGCCGGGATCACAGATACGCAGTATTTT.

The chain carries TRBV10-1 and TRBJ1-1, with D tentatively TRBD1 (5 bases). The CDR3 length is 13 residues. Deletions cut 3 bases from V and 5 bases from J, with 10 bases between. Germline V gene sequence: CDR1 WNHNN, CDR2 SYGVQD (reference sequence). The CDR3 protein is CASSDLKGTEAFF. The CDR3 DNA follows: TGCGCCAGCAGTGATCTGAAGGGGACTGAAGCTTTCTTT.

The V gene is TRBV7-2, the J gene TRBJ1-5; unclear D gene. Germline V gene data show CDR1 as SGHTA and CDR2 as FQGNSA. The V and J ends lost 5 bases and 7 bases respectively, with 15 bases between them. This CDR3 has 14 amino acids. In nucleotides, the CDR3 is TGTGCCAGCAGCCGCCGGCCTGAGGAACAGCCCCAGCATTTT. It codes for CASSRRPEEQPQHF.

The chain uses TRBV5-1 and TRBJ2-1; D is perhaps TRBD1 or TRBD2 (5 bases each). Germline V lookup: CDR1 SGHRS, CDR2 YFSETQ. The CDR3 sequence is 16 residues long. Trimming shortened V by 0 bases and J by 6 bases, and 16 bases separated the two germline ends. The CDR3 region is CASSLAWDPHVNEQFF. The CDR3 DNA is TGCGCCAGCAGCTTGGCGTGGGACCCGCACGTCAATGAGCAGTTCTTC.

The V and J genes are TRBV10-3 and TRBJ1-4; D gene unclear. The CDR3 is made up of 13 amino acids. CDR1 is ENHRY, CDR2 SYGVKD, per germline. V dropped 10 bases and J dropped 5 bases, with 14 bases sitting between them. CDR3 region: CATMTDKNEKLFF. The CDR3, as DNA: TGTGCCACAATGACGGATAAAAATGAAAAACTGTTTTTT.

The table lists this clone with a few counts. CDR3 coding DNA: TGTGCCAGCAGTTTGAACCCCAATCAGCCCCAGCATTTT. Translation: CASSLNPNQPQHF. This chain links TRBV12-3 or TRBV12-4 with TRBJ1-5; D unclear. V lost 3 bases and J lost 3, with 6 bases in between. This CDR3 is 13 amino acids long.

The chain uses TRBV23-1 and TRBJ2-6, with D tentatively TRBD2 (6 bases). TRBV23-1 is an open reading frame whose function is uncertain. Trimming removed 8 bases from V and 0 bases from J, with 14 bases in between. The CDR3 runs to 16 residues. CDR3 nucleotides: TGCGCCAGCGGAACTAGCTTCCTCTCTGGGGCCAACGTCCTGACTTTC. Its translation is CASGTSFLSGANVLTF.

The gene calls are TRBV5-1 and TRBJ2-7, with unresolved D. The V end was cut by 0 bases, the J end by 7 bases, with 14 bases between. This CDR3 is built from 14 residues. Germline CDR1 SGHRS, CDR2 YFSETQ. The CDR3 coding sequence is TGCGCCAGCAGCTTGGTTGGCAGCTCTAGGGAGCAGTACTTC. Protein: CASSLVGSSREQYF.